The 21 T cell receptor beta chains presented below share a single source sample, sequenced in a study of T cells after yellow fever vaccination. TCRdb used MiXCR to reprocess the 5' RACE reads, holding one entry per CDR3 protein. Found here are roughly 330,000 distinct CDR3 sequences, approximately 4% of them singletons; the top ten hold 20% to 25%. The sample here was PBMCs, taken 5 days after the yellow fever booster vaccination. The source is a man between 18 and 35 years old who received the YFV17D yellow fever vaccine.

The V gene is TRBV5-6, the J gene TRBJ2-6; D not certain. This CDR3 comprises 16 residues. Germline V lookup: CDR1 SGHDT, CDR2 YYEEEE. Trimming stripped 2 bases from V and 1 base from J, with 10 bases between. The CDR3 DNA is TGTGCCAGCAGCTTTGTTTCCATTTCTGGGGCCAACGTCCTGACTTTC. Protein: CASSFVSISGANVLTF.

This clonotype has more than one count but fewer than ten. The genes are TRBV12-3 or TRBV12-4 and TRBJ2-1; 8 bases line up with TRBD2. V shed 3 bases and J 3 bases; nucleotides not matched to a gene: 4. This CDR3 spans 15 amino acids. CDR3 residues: CASSFRGGYYNEQFF. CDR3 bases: TGTGCCAGCAGTTTCCGGGGGGGCTACTACAATGAGCAGTTCTTC.

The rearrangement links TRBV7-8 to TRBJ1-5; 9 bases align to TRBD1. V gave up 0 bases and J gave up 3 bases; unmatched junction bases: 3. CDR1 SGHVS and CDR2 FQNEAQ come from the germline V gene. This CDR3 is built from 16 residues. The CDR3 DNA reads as TGTGCCAGCAGCTTAGCGACAGGGGGGATCAATCAGCCCCAGCATTTT. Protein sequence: CASSLATGGINQPQHF.

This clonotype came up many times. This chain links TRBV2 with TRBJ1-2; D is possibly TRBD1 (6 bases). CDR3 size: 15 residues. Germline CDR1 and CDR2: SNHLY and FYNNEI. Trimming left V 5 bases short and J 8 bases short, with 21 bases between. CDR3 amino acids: CASSPRQDLLDGYTF. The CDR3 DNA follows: TGTGCCAGCAGTCCTCGACAGGATCTTTTAGACGGCTACACCTTC. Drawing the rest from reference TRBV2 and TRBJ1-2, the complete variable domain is EPEVTQTPSHQVTQMGQEVILRCVPISNHLYFYWYRQILGQKVEFLVSFYNNEISEKSEIFDDQFSVERPDGSNFTLKIRSTKLEDSAMYFCASSPRQDLLDGYTFGSGTRLTVV.

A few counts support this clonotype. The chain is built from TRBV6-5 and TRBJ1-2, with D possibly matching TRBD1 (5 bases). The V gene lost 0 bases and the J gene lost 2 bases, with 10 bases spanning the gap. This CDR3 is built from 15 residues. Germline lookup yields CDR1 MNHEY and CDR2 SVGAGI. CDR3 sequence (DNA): TGTGCCAGCAGTTACTCGATCTGGGGGAACTATGGCTACACCTTC. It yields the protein CASSYSIWGNYGYTF.

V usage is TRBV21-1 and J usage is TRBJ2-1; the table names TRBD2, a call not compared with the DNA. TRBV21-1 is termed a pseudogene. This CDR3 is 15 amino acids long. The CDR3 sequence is CASSKASGGVNEQFF. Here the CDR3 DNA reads TGTGCCAGCAGCAAAGCTAGCGGGGGGGTCAATGAGCAGTTCTTC.

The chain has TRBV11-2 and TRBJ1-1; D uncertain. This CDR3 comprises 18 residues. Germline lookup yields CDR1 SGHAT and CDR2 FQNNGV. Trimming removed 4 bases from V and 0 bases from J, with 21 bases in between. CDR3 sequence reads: CASSSPNGFQHLNTEAFF. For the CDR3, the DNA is TGTGCCAGCAGCTCGCCTAACGGCTTCCAACACTTGAACACTGAAGCTTTCTTT.

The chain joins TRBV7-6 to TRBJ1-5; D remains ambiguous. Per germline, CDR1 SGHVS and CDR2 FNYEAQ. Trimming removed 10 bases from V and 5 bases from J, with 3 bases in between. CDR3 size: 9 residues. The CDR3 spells CATDQPQHF. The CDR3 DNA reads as TGTGCCACCGATCAGCCCCAGCATTTT.

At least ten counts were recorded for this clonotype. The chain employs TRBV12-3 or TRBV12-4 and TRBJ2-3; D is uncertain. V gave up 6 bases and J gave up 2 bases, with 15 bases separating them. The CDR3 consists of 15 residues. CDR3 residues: CASSPTEFVTDTQYF. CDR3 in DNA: TGTGCCAGCAGCCCAACGGAGTTCGTCACAGATACGCAGTATTTT.

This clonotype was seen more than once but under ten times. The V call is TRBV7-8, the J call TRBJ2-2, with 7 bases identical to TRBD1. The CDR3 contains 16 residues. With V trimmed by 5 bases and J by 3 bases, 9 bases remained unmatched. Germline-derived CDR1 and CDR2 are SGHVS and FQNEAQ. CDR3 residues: CASSRDRTPYTGELFF. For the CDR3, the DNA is TGTGCCAGCAGCCGGGACAGAACGCCGTACACCGGGGAGCTGTTTTTT. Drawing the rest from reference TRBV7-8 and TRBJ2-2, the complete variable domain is GAGVSQSPRYKVAKRGQDVALRCDPISGHVSLFWYQQALGQGPEFLTYFQNEAQLDKSGLPSDRFFAERPEGSVSTLKIQRTQQEDSAVYLCASSRDRTPYTGELFFGEGSRLTVL.

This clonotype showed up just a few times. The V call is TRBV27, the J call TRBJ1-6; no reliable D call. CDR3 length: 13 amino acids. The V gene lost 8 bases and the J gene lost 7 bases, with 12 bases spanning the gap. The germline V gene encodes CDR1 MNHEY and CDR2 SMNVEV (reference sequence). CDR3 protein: CASGPRWNSPLHF. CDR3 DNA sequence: TGTGCCAGCGGGCCCCGGTGGAATTCACCCCTCCACTTT.

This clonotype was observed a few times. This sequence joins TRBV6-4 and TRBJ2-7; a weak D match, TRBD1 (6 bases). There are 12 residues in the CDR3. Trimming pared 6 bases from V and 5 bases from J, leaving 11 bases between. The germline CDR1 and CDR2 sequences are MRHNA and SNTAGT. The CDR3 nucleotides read TGTGCCAGCAGCGACAGGTGCCACGAGCAGTACGTC. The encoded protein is CASSDRCHEQYV.

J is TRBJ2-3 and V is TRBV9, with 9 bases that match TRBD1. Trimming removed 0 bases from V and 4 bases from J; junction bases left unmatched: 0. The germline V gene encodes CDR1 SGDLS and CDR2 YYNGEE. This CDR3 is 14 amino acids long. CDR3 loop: CASSVGTGADTQYF. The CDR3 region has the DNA TGTGCCAGCAGCGTAGGGACAGGGGCAGATACGCAGTATTTT.

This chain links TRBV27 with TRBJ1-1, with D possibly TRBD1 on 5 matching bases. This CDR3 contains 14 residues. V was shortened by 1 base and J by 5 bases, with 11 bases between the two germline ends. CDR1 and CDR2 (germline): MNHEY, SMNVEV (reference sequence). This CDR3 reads CASSLLGEGTEAFF. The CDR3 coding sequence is TGTGCCAGCAGTTTATTGGGGGAGGGGACTGAAGCTTTCTTT.

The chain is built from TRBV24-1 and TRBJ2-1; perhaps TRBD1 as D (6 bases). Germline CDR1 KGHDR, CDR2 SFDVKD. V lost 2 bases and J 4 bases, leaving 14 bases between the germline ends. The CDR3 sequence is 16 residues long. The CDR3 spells CATSDSTGDEYNEQFF. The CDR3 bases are TGTGCCACCAGTGATTCGACAGGAGACGAGTACAATGAGCAGTTCTTC.

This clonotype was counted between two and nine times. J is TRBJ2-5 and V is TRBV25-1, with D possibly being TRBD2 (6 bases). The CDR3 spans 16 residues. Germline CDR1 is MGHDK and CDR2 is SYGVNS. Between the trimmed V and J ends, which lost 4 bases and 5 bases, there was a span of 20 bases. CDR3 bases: TGTGCCAGCAGTGCCCCGGGATACCCGGGAGTGGAGACCCAGTACTTC. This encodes CASSAPGYPGVETQYF.

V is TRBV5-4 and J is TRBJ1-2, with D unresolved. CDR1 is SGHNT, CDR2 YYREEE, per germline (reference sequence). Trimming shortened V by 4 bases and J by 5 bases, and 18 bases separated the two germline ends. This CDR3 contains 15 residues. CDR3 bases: TGTGCCAGCAGCAACCAGGACGGTGGGGAGTATGGCTACACCTTC. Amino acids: CASSNQDGGEYGYTF.

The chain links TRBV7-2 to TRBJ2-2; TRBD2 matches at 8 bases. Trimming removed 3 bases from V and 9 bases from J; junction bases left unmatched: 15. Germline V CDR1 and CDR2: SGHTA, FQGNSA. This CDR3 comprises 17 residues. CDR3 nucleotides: TGTGCCAGCAGCTTTGCCGGGGGGGCGGGGGTCCCCAGGGAGCTGTTTTTT. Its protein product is CASSFAGGAGVPRELFF.

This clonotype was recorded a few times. CDR3 bases: TGTGCCAGCAAGGCGGACAGGGGTTCCTACGAGCAGTACGTC. Residues: CASKADRGSYEQYV. This chain uses TRBV6-1 with TRBJ2-7; 9 bases align to TRBD1. Germline CDR1 reads MNHNS; CDR2 reads SASEGT. V was pared by 7 bases and J by 1 base, with 5 bases of the junction left unmatched. This CDR3 region has 14 residues.

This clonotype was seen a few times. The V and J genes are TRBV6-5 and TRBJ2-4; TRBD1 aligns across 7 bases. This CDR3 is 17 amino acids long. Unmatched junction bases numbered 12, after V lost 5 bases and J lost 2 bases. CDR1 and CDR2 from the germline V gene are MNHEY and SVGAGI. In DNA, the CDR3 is TGTGCCAGCAGTCCCGGACTGGTCAGGGGGTCCAAAAACATTCAGTACTTC. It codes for CASSPGLVRGSKNIQYF.

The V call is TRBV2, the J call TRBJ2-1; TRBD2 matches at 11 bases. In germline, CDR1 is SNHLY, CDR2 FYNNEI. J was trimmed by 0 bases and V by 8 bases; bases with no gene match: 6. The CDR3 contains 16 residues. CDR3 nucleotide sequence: TGTGCCAGCCTGACTAGCGGGGTAAGCTCCTACAATGAGCAGTTCTTC. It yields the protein CASLTSGVSSYNEQFF. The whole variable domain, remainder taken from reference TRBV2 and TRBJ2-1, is EPEVTQTPSHQVTQMGQEVILRCVPISNHLYFYWYRQILGQKVEFLVSFYNNEISEKSEIFDDQFSVERPDGSNFTLKIRSTKLEDSAMYFCASLTSGVSSYNEQFFGPGTRLTVL.